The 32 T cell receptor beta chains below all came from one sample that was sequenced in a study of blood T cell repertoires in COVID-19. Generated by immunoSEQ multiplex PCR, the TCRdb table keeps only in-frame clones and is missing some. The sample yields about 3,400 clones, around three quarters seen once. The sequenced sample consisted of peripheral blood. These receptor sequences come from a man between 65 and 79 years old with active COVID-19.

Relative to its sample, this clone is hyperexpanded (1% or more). In nucleotides, the CDR3 is TGTGCCAGCTCACGCGAGGCAGGGGGACCCCCCCTCCACTTT. Translating gives CASSREAGGPPLHF. The rearrangement uses TRBV18 and TRBJ1-6; 7 nucleotides agree with TRBD1. J lost 13 bases, V lost 4 bases, and 10 bases had no gene match. Germline V gives CDR1 KGHSH, CDR2 LQKENI. CDR3 length: 14 residues.

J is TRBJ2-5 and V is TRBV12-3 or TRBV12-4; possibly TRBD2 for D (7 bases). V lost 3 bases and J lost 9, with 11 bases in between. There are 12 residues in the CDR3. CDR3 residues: CASSFGGGPQYF. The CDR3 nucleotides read TGTGCCAGCAGTTTTGGGGGGGGCCCCCAGTACTTC.

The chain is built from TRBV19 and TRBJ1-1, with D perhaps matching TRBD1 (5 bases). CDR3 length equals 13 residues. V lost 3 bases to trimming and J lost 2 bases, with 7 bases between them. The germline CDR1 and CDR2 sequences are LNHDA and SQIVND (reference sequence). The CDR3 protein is CASSIQGNTEAFF. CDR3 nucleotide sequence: TGTGCCAGTAGTATCCAGGGAAACACTGAAGCTTTCTTT.

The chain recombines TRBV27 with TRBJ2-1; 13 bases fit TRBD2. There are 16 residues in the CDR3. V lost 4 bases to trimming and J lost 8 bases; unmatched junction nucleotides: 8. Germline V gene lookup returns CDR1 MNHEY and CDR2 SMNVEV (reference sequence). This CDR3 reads CASSSGLAGDADEQFF. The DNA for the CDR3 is TGTGCCAGCAGTTCCGGACTAGCGGGAGACGCCGATGAGCAGTTCTTC.

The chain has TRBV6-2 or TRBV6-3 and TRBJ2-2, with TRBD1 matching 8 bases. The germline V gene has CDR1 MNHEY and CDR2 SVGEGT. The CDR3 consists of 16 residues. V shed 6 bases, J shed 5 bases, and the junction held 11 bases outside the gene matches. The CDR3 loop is CASSPGQGSKTGELFF. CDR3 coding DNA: TGTGCCAGCAGCCCTGGACAGGGAAGTAAAACCGGGGAGCTGTTTTTT.

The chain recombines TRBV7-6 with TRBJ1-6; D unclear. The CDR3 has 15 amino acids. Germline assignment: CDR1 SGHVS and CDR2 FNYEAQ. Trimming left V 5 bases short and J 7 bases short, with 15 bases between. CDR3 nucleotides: TGTGCCAGCAGCGCGGACGTGGGAGGGAATTCACCCCTCCACTTT. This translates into CASSADVGGNSPLHF.

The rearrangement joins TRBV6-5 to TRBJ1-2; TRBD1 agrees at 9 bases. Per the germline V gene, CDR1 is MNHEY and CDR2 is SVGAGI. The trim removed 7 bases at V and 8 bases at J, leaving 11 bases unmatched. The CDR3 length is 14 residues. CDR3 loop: CASIIQGARLGYTF. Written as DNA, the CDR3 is TGTGCCAGCATTATACAGGGGGCGAGGTTGGGCTACACCTTC.

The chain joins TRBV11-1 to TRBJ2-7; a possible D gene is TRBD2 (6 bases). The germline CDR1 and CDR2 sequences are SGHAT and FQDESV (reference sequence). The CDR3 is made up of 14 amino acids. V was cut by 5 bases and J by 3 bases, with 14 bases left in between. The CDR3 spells CASSQRSGGYEQYF. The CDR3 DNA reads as TGTGCCAGCAGCCAAAGGTCCGGGGGCTACGAGCAGTACTTC.

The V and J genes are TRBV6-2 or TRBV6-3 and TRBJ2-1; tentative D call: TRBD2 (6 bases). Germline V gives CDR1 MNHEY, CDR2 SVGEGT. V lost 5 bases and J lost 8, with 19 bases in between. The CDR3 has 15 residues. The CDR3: CASSRSGVSLDEQFF. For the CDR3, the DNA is TGTGCCAGCAGTCGGTCGGGAGTATCTTTAGATGAGCAGTTCTTC.

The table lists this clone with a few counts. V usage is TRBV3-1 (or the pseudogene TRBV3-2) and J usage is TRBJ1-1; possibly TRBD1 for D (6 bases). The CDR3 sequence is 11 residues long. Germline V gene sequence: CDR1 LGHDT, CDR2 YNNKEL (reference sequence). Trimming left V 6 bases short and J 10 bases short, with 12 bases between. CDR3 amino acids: CASRGGAGAFF. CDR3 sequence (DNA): TGTGCCAGCAGGGGGGGGGCCGGAGCTTTCTTT.

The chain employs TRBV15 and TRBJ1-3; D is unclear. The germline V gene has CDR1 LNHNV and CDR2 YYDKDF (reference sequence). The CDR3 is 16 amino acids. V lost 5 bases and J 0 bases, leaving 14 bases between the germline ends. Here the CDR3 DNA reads TGTGCCACCAGCCGTATAATGGCGGACTCTGGAAACACCATATATTTT. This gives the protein CATSRIMADSGNTIYF.

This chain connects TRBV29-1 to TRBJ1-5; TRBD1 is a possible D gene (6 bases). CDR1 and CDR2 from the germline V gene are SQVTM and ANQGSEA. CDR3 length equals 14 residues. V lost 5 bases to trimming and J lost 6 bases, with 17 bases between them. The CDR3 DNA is TGCAGCGTTTTAGCCTCCGGGACATCTCAGCCCCAGCATTTT. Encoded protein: CSVLASGTSQPQHF.

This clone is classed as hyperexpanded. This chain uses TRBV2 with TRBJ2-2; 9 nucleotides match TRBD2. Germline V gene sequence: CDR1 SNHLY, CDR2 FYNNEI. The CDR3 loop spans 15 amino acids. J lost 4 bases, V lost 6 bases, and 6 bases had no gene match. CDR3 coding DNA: TGTGCCAGCAGCTCATCACTAGCGGGCACCGGGGAGCTGTTTTTT. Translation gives CASSSSLAGTGELFF. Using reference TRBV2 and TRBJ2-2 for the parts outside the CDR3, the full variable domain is EPEVTQTPSHQVTQMGQEVILRCVPISNHLYFYWYRQILGQKVEFLVSFYNNEISEKSEIFDDQFSVERPDGSNFTLKIRSTKLEDSAMYFCASSSSLAGTGELFFGEGSRLTVL.

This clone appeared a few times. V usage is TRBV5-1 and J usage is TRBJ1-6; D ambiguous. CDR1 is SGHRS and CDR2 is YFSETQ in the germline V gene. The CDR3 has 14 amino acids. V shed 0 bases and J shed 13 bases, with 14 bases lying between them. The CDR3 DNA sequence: TGCGCCAGCAGCTTGGTCGGCCCGACTCAGCCCCTCCACTTT. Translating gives CASSLVGPTQPLHF.

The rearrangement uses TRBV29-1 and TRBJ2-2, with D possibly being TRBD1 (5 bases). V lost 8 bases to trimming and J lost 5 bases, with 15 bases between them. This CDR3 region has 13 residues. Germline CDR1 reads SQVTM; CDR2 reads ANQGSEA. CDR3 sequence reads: CSCRQGGTGELFF. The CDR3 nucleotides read TGCAGCTGCCGGCAGGGTGGGACCGGGGAGCTGTTTTTT.

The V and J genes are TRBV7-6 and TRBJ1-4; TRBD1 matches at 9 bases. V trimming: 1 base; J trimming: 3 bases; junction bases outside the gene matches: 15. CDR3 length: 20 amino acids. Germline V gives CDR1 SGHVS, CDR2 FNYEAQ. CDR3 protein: CASSLVGTGMQWLANEKLFF. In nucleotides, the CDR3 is TGTGCCAGCAGCTTAGTAGGGACAGGGATGCAGTGGCTCGCTAATGAAAAACTGTTTTTT.

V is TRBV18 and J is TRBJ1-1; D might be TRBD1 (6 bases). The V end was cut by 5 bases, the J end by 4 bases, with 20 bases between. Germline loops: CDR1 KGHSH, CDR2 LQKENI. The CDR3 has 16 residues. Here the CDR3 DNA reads TGTGCCAGCTCAGCCTCGGGGGGCGGCGCGAGCACTGAAGCTTTCTTT. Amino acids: CASSASGGGASTEAFF. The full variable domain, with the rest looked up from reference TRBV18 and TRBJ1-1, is NAGVMQNPRHLVRRRGQEARLRCSPMKGHSHVYWYRQLPEEGLKFMVYLQKENIIDESGMPKERFSAEFPKEGPSILRIQQVVRGDSAAYFCASSASGGGASTEAFFGQGTRLTVV.

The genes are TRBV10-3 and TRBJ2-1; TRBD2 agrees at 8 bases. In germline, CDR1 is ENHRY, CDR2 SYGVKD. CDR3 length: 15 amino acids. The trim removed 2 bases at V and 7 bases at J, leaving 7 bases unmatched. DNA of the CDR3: TGTGCCATCAGTGAGGGGTTAGCGGGGCGAAATGAGCAGTTCTTC. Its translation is CAISEGLAGRNEQFF.

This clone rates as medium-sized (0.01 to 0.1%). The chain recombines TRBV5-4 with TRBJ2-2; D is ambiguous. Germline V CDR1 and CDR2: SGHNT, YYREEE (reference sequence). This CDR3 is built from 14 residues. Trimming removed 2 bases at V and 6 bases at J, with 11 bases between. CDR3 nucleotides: TGTGCCAGCAGCTTCCCAGACTCTCCCGGGGAGCTGTTTTTT. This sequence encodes CASSFPDSPGELFF. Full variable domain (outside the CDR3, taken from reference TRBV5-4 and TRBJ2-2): ETGVTQSPTHLIKTRGQQVTLRCSSQSGHNTVSWYQQALGQGPQFIFQYYREEENGRGNFPPRFSGLQFPNYSSELNVNALELDDSALYLCASSFPDSPGELFFGEGSRLTVL.

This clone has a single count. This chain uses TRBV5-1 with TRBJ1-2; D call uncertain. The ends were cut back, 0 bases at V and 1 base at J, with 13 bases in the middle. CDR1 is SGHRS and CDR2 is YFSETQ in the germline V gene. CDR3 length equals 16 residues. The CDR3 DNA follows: TGCGCCAGCAGCTTGGATTGGAGGAGCCATAACTATGGCTACACCTTC. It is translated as CASSLDWRSHNYGYTF.

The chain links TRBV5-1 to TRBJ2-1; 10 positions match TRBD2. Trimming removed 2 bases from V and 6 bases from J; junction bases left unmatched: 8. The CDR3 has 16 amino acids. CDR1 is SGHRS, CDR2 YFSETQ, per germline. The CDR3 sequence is CASSFGASGGANEQFF. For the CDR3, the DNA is TGCGCCAGCAGCTTTGGGGCCAGCGGGGGGGCCAATGAGCAGTTCTTC.

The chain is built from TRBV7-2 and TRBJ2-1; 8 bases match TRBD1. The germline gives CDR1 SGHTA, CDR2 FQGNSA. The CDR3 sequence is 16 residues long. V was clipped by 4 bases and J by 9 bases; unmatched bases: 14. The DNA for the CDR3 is TGTGCCAGCAGCTCGGGACAGGCGGAATCTTATGGTGAGCAGTTCTTC. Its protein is CASSSGQAESYGEQFF.

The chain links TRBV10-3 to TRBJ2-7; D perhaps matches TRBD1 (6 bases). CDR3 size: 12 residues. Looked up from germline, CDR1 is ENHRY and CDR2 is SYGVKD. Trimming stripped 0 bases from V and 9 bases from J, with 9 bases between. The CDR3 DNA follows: TGTGCCATCAGTGAGTCAGGGGGTGGGCAGTACTTC. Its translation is CAISESGGGQYF.

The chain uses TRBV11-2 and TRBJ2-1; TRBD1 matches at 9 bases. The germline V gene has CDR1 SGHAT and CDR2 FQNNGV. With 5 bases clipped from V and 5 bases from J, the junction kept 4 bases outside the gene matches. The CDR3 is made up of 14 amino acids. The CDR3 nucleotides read TGTGCCAGCAGCGGACAGGGGACCCACAATGAGCAGTTCTTC. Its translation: CASSGQGTHNEQFF.

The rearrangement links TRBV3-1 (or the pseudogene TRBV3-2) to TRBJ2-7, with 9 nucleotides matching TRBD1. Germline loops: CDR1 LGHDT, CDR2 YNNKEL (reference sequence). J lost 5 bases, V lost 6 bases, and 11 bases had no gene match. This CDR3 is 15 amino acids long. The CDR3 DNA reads TGTGCCAGCAGAGAGACCGGGACAGGGATTCACGAGCAGTACTTC. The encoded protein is CASRETGTGIHEQYF.

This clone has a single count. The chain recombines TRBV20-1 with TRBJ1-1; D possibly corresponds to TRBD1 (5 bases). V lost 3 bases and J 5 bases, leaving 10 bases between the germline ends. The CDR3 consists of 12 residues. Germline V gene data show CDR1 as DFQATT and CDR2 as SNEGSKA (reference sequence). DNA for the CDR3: TGCAGTGCTAGTAGTAGGGGTACTGAAGCTTTCTTT. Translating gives CSASSRGTEAFF.

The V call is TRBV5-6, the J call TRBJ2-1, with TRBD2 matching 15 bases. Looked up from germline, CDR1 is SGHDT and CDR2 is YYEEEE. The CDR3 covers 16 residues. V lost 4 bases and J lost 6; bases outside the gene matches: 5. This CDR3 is CASSRSGLAGGNEQFF. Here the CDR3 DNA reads TGTGCCAGCAGCCGTTCGGGACTAGCGGGAGGCAATGAGCAGTTCTTC.

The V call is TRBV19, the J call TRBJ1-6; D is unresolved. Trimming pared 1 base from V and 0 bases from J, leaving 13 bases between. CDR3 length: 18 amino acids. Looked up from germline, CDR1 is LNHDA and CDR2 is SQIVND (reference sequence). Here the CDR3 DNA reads TGTGCCAGTAGTATAGCCCAGACTCCAAGCTCCTATAATTCACCCCTCCACTTT. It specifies CASSIAQTPSSYNSPLHF.

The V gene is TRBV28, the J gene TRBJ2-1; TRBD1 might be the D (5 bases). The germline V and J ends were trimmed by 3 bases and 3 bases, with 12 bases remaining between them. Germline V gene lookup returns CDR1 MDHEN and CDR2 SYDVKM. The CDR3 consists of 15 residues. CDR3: CASSFPQGYYNEQFF. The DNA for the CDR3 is TGTGCCAGCAGTTTCCCCCAGGGCTACTACAATGAGCAGTTCTTC. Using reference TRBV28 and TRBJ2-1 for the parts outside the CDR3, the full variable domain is DVKVTQSSRYLVKRTGEKVFLECVQDMDHENMFWYRQDPGLGLRLIYFSYDVKMKEKGDIPEGYSVSREKKERFSLILESASTNQTSMYLCASSFPQGYYNEQFFGPGTRLTVL.

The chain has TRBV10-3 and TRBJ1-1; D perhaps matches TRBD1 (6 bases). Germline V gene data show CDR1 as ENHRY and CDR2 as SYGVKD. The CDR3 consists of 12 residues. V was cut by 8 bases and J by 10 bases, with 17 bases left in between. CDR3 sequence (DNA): TGTGCCATCTACGATGGACAGATAGCAGCTTTCTTT. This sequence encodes CAIYDGQIAAFF.

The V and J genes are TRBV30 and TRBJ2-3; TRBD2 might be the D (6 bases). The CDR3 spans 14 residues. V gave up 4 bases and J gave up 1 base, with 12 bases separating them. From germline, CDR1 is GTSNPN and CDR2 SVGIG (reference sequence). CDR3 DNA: TGTGCCTGGATCCCAACGGGGGGCACAGATACGCAGTATTTT. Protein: CAWIPTGGTDTQYF.

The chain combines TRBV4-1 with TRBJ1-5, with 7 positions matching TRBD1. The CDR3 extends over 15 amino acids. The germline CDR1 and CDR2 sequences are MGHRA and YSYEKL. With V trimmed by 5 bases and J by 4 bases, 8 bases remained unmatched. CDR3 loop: CASSADRAGNQPQHF. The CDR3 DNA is TGCGCCAGCAGCGCCGACAGGGCTGGGAATCAGCCCCAGCATTTT.